Shown below are 2 T cell receptor beta chains from a single sample sequenced in a study of vaccination effects on CD4 cells after COVID-19. Their antigen targets remain unknown. Antigen-specific CD4+ T cells were expanded (with viral peptide pools) by the ViraFEST assay ahead of sequencing. Isolation of CD4+ T cells took place after nine to ten days of culture. Convalescent patients had PCR-confirmed SARS-CoV-2 infection between March and December 2020. Using immunoSEQ multiplex PCR, the repertoire was profiled, and TCRdb retains in-frame clones only, with some absent. The repertoire consists of under 35,000 clones, with approximately 72% occurring once and the leading ten covering under 35%. The sequences come from CD4+ T cells from PBMCs cultured with a peptide pool, collected before COVID-19 vaccination. These receptors all stem from a human donor who had a prior SARS-CoV-2 infection.

The rearrangement joins TRBV10-3 to TRBJ2-5, with 13 nucleotides matching TRBD2. With 6 bases clipped from V and 5 bases from J, the junction kept 3 bases outside the gene matches. The CDR3 has 14 residues. Germline loops: CDR1 ENHRY, CDR2 SYGVKD. The CDR3 nucleotides are TGTGCCATCAGAGGGGGACTAGCGGGGGAGACCCAGTACTTC. Translation: CAIRGGLAGETQYF.

The chain is built from TRBV5-4 and TRBJ2-2, with TRBD2 identical over 8 bases. V lost 4 bases and J lost 7; bases outside the gene matches: 6. Germline V lookup: CDR1 SGHNT, CDR2 YYREEE (reference sequence). The CDR3 contains 14 residues. The CDR3 bases are TGTGCCAGCAGCCGGGGGGGGTCGGTCGGGGAGCTGTTTTTT. This codes for CASSRGGSVGELFF.